The following is a T cell receptor beta chain sequence with its context. The antigen is unknown. Primers: 60 Vbeta forward and 13 Jbeta reverse. Sequencing was performed with immunoSEQ multiplex PCR; in TCRdb, only in-frame clones are kept and a portion is missing. The table has around 150,000 clones, more than 75% seen once. This entry is derived from a study of cytomegalovirus exposure and HLA in healthy donors. Findings and caveats of the study: What a later analysis showed was that several of the most significant clusters appeared linked to common viral pathogens. The classifier was said to identify cytomegalovirus status with high specificity and sensitivity.

The sequence derives from a human donor in good health. Sequencing was performed on PBMCs.

The CDR3 spells CAWNLGDGYTF. CDR3 sequence (DNA): TGTGCCTGGAACCTGGGCGATGGCTACACCTTC. The chain joins TRBV30 to TRBJ1-2; D remains unclear. CDR1 and CDR2 (germline): GTSNPN, SVGIG (reference sequence). V shed 4 bases and J shed 6 bases, with 9 bases lying between them. The CDR3 length is 11 residues. The full variable domain, completed using reference TRBV30 and TRBJ1-2, is SQTIHQWPATLVQPVGSPLSLECTVEGTSNPNLYWYRQAAGRGLQLLFYSVGIGQISSEVPQNLSASRPQDRQFILSSKKLLLSDSGFYLCAWNLGDGYTFGSGTRLTVV.